The text below deals with one T cell receptor beta chain. Data came from immunoSEQ multiplex PCR; TCRdb stores just in-frame clones and leaves some out. The data show 45,000 to 55,000 clones, roughly four fifths seen once. The data were taken from a study of T cell responses to AZD1222 COVID-19 vaccine. V lost 6 bases, J lost 0 bases, and 6 bases lay in between. Per germline, CDR1 LNHDA and CDR2 SQIVND (reference sequence). CDR3 length equals 13 residues. The sequenced sample was peripheral blood, obtained on day 0 of AZD1222 vaccination. The source of this sequence is an adult in good health. The chain employs TRBV19 and TRBJ1-3; D uncertain. The CDR3 nucleotides are TGTGCCAGTAGGCAGATCTCTGGAAACACCATATATTTT. Translation gives CASRQISGNTIYF.